This passage covers 2 T cell receptor beta chains from one sample sequenced in a study of shared clonotypes between healthy human individuals. Clones were read by immunoSEQ multiplex PCR, and TCRdb kept only the in-frame ones, dropping some. The data contain more than 1,200,000 clones, approximately 98.5% of them seen just once; the ten biggest clones take up about 0.4%. The sequenced sample was naive CD4+ T cells sorted from blood. This sample's subset: CD45RA+ positively selected. The source is a man in his thirties or forties in good health.

The rearrangement uses TRBV5-1 and TRBJ2-7; 12 bases fit TRBD1. Germline assignment: CDR1 SGHRS and CDR2 YFSETQ. The CDR3 is 18 residues long. V dropped 4 bases and J dropped 6; count of bases not matched to a gene: 17. CDR3 sequence (DNA): TGCGCCAGCAGCCGTCCTACCGGGACAGGGGGCCGGTTTCTCGAGCAGTACTTC. This translates into CASSRPTGTGGRFLEQYF. Together with reference TRBV5-1 and TRBJ2-7, the CDR3 gives the full variable domain: KAGVTQTPRYLIKTRGQQVTLSCSPISGHRSVSWYQQTPGQGLQFLFEYFSETQRNKGNFPGRFSGRQFSNSRSEMNVSTLELGDSALYLCASSRPTGTGGRFLEQYFGPGTRLTVT.

The chain combines TRBV11-2 with TRBJ2-1; the match to TRBD1 covers 9 bases. Germline CDR1 reads SGHAT; CDR2 reads FQNNGV. J was trimmed by 1 base and V by 5 bases; bases with no gene match: 3. The CDR3 is made up of 15 amino acids. CDR3 bases: TGTGCCAGCAGCCCCGGGACAGGGTCCTACAATGAGCAGTTCTTC. The encoded protein is CASSPGTGSYNEQFF.